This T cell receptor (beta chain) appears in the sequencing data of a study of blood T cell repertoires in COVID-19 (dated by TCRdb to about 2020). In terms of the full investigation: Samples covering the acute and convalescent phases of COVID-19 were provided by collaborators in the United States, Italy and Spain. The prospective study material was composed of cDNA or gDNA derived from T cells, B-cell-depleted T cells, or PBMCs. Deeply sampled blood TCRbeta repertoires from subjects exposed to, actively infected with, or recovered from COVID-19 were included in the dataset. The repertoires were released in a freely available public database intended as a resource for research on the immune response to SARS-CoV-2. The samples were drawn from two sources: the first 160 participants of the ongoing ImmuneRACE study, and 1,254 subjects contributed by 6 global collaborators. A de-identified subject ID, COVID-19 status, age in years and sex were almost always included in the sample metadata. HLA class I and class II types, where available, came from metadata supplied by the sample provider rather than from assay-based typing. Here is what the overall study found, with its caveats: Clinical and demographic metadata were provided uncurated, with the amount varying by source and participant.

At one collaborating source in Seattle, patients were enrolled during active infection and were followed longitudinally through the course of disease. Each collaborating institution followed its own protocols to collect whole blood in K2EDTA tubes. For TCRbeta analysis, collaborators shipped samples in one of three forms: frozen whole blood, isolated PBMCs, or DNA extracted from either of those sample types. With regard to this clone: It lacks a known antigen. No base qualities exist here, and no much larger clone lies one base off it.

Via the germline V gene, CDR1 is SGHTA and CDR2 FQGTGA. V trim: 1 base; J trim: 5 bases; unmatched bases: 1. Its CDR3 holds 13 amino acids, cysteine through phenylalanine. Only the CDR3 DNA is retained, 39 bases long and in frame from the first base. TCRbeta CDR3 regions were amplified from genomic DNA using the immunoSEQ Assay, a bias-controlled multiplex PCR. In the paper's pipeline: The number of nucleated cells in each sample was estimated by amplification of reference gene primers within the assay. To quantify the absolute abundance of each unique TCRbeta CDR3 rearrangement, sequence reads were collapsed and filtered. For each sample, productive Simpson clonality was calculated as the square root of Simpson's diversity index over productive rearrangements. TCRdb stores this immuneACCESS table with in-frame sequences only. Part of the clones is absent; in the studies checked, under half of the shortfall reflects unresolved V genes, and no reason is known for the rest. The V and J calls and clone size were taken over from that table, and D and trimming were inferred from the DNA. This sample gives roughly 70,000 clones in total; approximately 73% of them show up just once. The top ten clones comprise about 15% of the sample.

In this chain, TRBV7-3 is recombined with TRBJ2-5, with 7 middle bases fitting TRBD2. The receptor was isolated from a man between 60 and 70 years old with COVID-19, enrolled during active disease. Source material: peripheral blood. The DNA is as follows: TGTGCCAGCAGCTTAAGTAGCGGGGAGACCCAGTACTTC. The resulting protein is CASSLSSGETQYF.